A selection of T cell receptor beta chains follows, all from one sample in a study of blood T cell repertoires in COVID-19. Clones were read by immunoSEQ multiplex PCR, and TCRdb kept only the in-frame ones, dropping some. This table holds about 220,000 clones, around 83% found once. Material for sequencing was peripheral blood. These receptors were collected from a man between 45 and 60 years old with active or convalescent COVID-19. Each CDR3 is given without its conserved first and last residue. A D gene is named only where the DNA matches it firmly.

v_gene: TRBV5-8; j_gene: TRBJ1-5; d_gene: TRBD1; CDR3aa: ASSLVQGAISYSNQPQH
v_gene: TRBV5-1; j_gene: TRBJ1-1; d_gene: TRBD1; CDR3aa: ASSYSWGTGAATEAF
v_gene: TRBV6-5; j_gene: TRBJ1-2; d_gene: -; CDR3aa: ASTDRYGYT
v_gene: TRBV7-8; j_gene: TRBJ2-5; d_gene: TRBD1; CDR3aa: ASSLRDRAQETQY
v_gene: TRBV4-1; j_gene: TRBJ2-5; d_gene: TRBD2; CDR3aa: ASSQGLAGIKETQY
v_gene: TRBV7-3; j_gene: TRBJ1-1; d_gene: TRBD1; CDR3aa: ASSSAPGQGRTF
v_gene: TRBV5-1; j_gene: TRBJ2-1; d_gene: -; CDR3aa: ASSLEASGSGQF
v_gene: TRBV2; j_gene: TRBJ1-5; d_gene: -; CDR3aa: ASSPGEGQPQH
v_gene: TRBV3-1/TRBV3-2; j_gene: TRBJ1-4; d_gene: TRBD1; CDR3aa: ASSQGQGSRFGYEKLF
v_gene: TRBV29-1; j_gene: TRBJ2-1; d_gene: TRBD1; CDR3aa: SVPTGTYNEQF
v_gene: TRBV15; j_gene: TRBJ2-7; d_gene: -; CDR3aa: ATSRYPTGHPTYEQY
v_gene: TRBV7-3; j_gene: TRBJ1-2; d_gene: TRBD1; CDR3aa: ASSRPGQEGYT
v_gene: TRBV30; j_gene: TRBJ1-2; d_gene: TRBD1; CDR3aa: AWSPQGAGYGYT
v_gene: TRBV5-1; j_gene: TRBJ1-2; d_gene: -; CDR3aa: ASSLEGDNPGYT
v_gene: TRBV6-2/TRBV6-3; j_gene: TRBJ1-5; d_gene: TRBD1; CDR3aa: ASSYGDSPNQPQH
v_gene: TRBV5-1; j_gene: TRBJ2-2; d_gene: -; CDR3aa: ASSLNSQAGELF
v_gene: TRBV5-1; j_gene: TRBJ2-1; d_gene: TRBD1; CDR3aa: ASSPGQGGINNEQF
v_gene: TRBV5-1; j_gene: TRBJ1-6; d_gene: TRBD1; CDR3aa: ASSHGQGGSPLH
v_gene: TRBV2; j_gene: TRBJ2-1; d_gene: -; CDR3aa: ATNLGASSYNEQF
v_gene: TRBV19; j_gene: TRBJ2-1; d_gene: -; CDR3aa: ASSDMDRSSYNEQF
v_gene: TRBV4-3; j_gene: TRBJ2-1; d_gene: -; CDR3aa: ASSQDTGDNEQF
v_gene: TRBV28; j_gene: TRBJ2-1; d_gene: TRBD2; CDR3aa: ASLTSGGGNEQF
v_gene: TRBV10-1; j_gene: TRBJ2-2; d_gene: -; CDR3aa: ASSGGLTGELF
v_gene: TRBV5-5; j_gene: TRBJ1-3; d_gene: TRBD1; CDR3aa: ASSLGGTVSGNTIY